This TCR beta chain stems from a study of blood T cell repertoires in COVID-19. Study-wide context: Sites in the United States, Italy and Spain provided acute and convalescent COVID-19 samples. The cDNA or gDNA used as material had been derived from T cells, B-cell-depleted T cells, or PBMCs.

Germline CDR1 and CDR2: SGHRS and YFSETQ. Trimming stripped 0 bases from V and 0 bases from J, with 9 bases between. This CDR3 has 15 residues. Authors' data handling: Nucleated cell number was recorded as an estimate derived from reference gene primer amplification. TCRdb's table, derived via immunoSEQ multiplex PCR, lists solely in-frame clones and lacks some. Clone size and V and J calls were adopted from that table, with D and trimming inferred from the DNA. The sample lists 90,000 or so clones, 85% to 90% seen once, with 3.8% in the top ten. The TCR originated in a man between 60 and 75 years old with acute or convalescent COVID-19. The V gene is TRBV5-1, the J gene TRBJ1-1, with D tentatively TRBD1 (5 bases). The sample taken for sequencing was peripheral blood. The CDR3 DNA reads TGCGCCAGCAGCTTGGAGCCAGGGATGAACACTGAAGCTTTCTTT. It encodes CASSLEPGMNTEAFF.